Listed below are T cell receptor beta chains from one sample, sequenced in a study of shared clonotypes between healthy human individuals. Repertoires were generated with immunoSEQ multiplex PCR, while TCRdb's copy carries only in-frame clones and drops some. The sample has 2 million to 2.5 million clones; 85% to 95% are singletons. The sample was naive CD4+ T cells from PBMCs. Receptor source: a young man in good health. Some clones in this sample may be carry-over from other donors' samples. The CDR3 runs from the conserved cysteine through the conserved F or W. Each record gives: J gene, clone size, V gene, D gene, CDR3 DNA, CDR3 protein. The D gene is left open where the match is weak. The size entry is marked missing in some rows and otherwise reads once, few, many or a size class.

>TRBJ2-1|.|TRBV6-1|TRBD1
TGTGCCATCTCGACCGGGACAGATTACAATGAGCAGTTCTTC
CAISTGTDYNEQFF
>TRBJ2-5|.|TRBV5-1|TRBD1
TGCGCCAGCAGCTTAGGACAGGGGCGACAAGAGACCCAGTACTTC
CASSLGQGRQETQYF
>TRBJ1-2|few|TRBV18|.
TGTGCCAGCTCACCAGACGCGGAGAGCGATGGCTACACCTTC
CASSPDAESDGYTF
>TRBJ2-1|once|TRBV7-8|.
TGTGCCAGCAGCTCCCGTTTGTTAGGGGCCGGGAAAAACAATGAGCAGTTCTTC
CASSSRLLGAGKNNEQFF
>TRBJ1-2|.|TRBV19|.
TGTGCCAGTACGCTGACGGGGGGCACCGATATAAACTATGGCTACACCTTC
CASTLTGGTDINYGYTF
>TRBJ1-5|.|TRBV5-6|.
TGTGCCAGCAGCTTACGGGGGTATAGCAATCAGCCCCAGCATTTT
CASSLRGYSNQPQHF
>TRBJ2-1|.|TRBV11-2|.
TGTGCCAGCAGCCTGGACAGAAGCAATGAGCAGTTCTTC
CASSLDRSNEQFF
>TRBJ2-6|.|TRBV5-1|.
TGCGCCAGCAGCTTGACGGGGGCTGGGGCCAACGTCCTGACTTTC
CASSLTGAGANVLTF
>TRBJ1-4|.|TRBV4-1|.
TGCGCCAGCAGCCTTCGGACGGGGGCAACTAATGAAAAACTGTTTTTT
CASSLRTGATNEKLFF
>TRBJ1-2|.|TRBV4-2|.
TGTGCCAGCAGCCAAGTGGAGGGTGGCGGCTACACCTTC
CASSQVEGGGYTF
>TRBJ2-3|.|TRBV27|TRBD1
TGTGCCAGCCAGCAACAGGGGGTAACAGATACGCAGTATTTT
CASQQQGVTDTQYF
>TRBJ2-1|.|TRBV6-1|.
TGTGCCAGCAACACGGCCTCCTACAATGAGCAGTTCTTC
CASNTASYNEQFF
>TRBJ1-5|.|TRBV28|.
TGTGCCAGCAGCTCCCCATCGGACGAAAACAATCAGCCCCAGCATTTT
CASSSPSDENNQPQHF
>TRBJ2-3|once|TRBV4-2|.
TGTGCCAGCAGCCAATTACAGGGATCTAGCACAGATACGCAGTATTTT
CASSQLQGSSTDTQYF
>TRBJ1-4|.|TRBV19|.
TGTGCCAGCGAAGGAGTGTACGAAAAACTGTTTTTT
CASEGVYEKLFF
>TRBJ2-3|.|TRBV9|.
TGTGCCAGCAGCTCCTCCCCGGGGGAAGGAGATACGCAGTATTTT
CASSSSPGEGDTQYF
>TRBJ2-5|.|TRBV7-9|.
TGTGCCAGCAGCTTAGTGGTGGGGCAAGAGACCCAGTACTTC
CASSLVVGQETQYF
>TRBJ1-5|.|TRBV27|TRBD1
TGTGCCAGCAGTTCCGTTCGGGACAGGTTTAGCAATCAGCCCCAGCATTTT
CASSSVRDRFSNQPQHF
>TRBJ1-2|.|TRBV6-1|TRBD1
TGTGCCAGCAGTGAGATTTGGGACAGGTTCTATGGCTACACCTTC
CASSEIWDRFYGYTF
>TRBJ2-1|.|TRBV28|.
TGTGCCAGCAGGGGCCTATACAATGAGCAGTTCTTC
CASRGLYNEQFF
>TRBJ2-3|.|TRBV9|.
TGTGCCAGCATGGGAAACACAGATACGCAGTATTTT
CASMGNTDTQYF
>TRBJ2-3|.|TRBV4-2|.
TGTGCCAGCAGCCGAGGGCAGCCAAGCACAGATACGCAGTATTTT
CASSRGQPSTDTQYF
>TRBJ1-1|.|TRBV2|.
TGTGCCAGCAGGGAAAGACCGGACACTGAAGCTTTCTTT
CASRERPDTEAFF
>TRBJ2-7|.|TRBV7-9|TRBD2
TGTGCCAGCAGCTTAGATTCCCGACTAGCGGGAGGGCCACTGTACGAGCAGTACTTC
CASSLDSRLAGGPLYEQYF
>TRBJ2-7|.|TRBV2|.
TGTGCCAGCAGTGTTAAGTCGTACGAGCAGTACTTC
CASSVKSYEQYF
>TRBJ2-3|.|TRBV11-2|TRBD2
TGTGCCAGCAGCTTGGTGGCGGGAGGTTACACAGATACGCAGTATTTT
CASSLVAGGYTDTQYF
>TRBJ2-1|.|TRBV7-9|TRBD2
TGTGCCAGCAGCCCAAGACTAGCGGGAGGGGTCTACAATGAGCAGTTCTTC
CASSPRLAGGVYNEQFF
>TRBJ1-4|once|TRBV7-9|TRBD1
TGTGCCAGCACCCCGACAGGGACGAATGAAAAACTGTTTTTT
CASTPTGTNEKLFF
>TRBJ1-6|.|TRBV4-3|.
TGCGCCAGCAGCCAAAGGGGGGGAGGACACAATTATTCACCCCTCCACTTT
CASSQRGGGHNYSPLHF
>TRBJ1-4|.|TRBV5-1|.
TGCGCCAGCAGCCTCGTACCAGGGGAAAAACTGTTTTTT
CASSLVPGEKLFF
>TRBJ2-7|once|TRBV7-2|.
TGTGCCAGCAGCCTGACCCCCAGCTCCTACGAGCAGTACTTC
CASSLTPSSYEQYF
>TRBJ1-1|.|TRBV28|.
TGTGCCAGCAGTTTAGGGGGTACCCTGAGGACTGAAGCTTTCTTT
CASSLGGTLRTEAFF
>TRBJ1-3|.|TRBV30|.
TGTGCCTGGAGTGTAGCAAACCTGGGTACCATATATTTT
CAWSVANLGTIYF
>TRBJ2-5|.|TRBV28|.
TGTGCCAGCAGTCCTACCCCTCTCAAAGAGACCCAGTACTTC
CASSPTPLKETQYF
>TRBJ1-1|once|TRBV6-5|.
TGTGCCAGCAGTTACGCGGTTCACACTGAAGCTTTCTTT
CASSYAVHTEAFF
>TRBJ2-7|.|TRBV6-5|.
TGTGCCAGCAGTCGGACAGGGAGGGTCAACTACGAGCAGTACTTC
CASSRTGRVNYEQYF
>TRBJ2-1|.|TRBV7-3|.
TGTGCCAGCAGCTTGGGGGGATATTCCTACAATGAGCAGTTCTTC
CASSLGGYSYNEQFF
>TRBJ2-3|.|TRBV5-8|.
TGTGCCAGCAAATCCTTGACTGGATTCGCCACAGATACGCAGTATTTT
CASKSLTGFATDTQYF
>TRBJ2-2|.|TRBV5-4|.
TGTGCCAGCAGCTCGGCTAAGAACACCGGGGAGCTGTTTTTT
CASSSAKNTGELFF
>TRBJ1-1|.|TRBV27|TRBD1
TGTGCCAGTTGTCCCGGACAGGGGGCTATTGGGAACACTGAAGCTTTCTTT
CASCPGQGAIGNTEAFF
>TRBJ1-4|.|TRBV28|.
TGTGCCAGCAGTCGCGTCAACAGGGTCTGGGAAAAACTGTTTTTT
CASSRVNRVWEKLFF
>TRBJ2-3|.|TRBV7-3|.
TGTGCCAGCAGCTTAGGGCCGGGGTCCACAGATACGCAGTATTTT
CASSLGPGSTDTQYF
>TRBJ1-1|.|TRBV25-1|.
TGTGCCAGCAGTGGATTGACAGGGAACACTGAAGCTTTCTTT
CASSGLTGNTEAFF
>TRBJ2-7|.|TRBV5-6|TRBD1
TGTGCCAGCAGCTTGGACAAACAGGGGAGCGAGCAGTACTTC
CASSLDKQGSEQYF
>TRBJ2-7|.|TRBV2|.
TGTGCCAGCGGGTTAACTCGGTACGAGCAGTACTTC
CASGLTRYEQYF
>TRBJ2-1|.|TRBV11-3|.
TGTGCCAGCAGCTTAGGGAGAAGCTCCTACAATGAGCAGTTCTTC
CASSLGRSSYNEQFF
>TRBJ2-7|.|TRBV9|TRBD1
TGTGCCAGCAGCAAACAAACCGGGACAGGGATGACCTACGAGCAGTACTTC
CASSKQTGTGMTYEQYF